What follows describes a single T cell receptor beta chain. The data stem from a study of blood T cell repertoires in COVID-19. Clones were read by immunoSEQ multiplex PCR, and TCRdb kept only the in-frame ones, dropping some. The sample has 300,000 to 350,000 clones, about nine tenths seen once. This CDR3 has 13 amino acids. The V and J ends lost 3 bases and 9 bases, in that order; junction bases with no gene match: 3. Germline loops: CDR1 SGHAT, CDR2 FQNNGV. The clonotype originates from a woman aged 25-40 years with COVID-19, enrolled during active disease. The chain carries TRBV11-2 and TRBJ1-2; 11 nucleotides agree with TRBD1. The specimen sequenced was peripheral blood. The CDR3 bases are TGTGCCAGCAGCTTCCGGGACAGGGGGAGCTACACCTTC. This codes for CASSFRDRGSYTF.